These 26 T cell receptor beta chains share one sample of origin, sequenced in a study of CD8 T cells in Susac syndrome. Random hexamers primed reverse transcription of roughly 0.5 to 1 ug RNA. TCRdb reprocessed the immunoSEQ multiplex PCR reads via MiXCR and lists one record per CDR3 protein. The sample lists roughly 400,000 distinct CDR3 sequences; roughly 85% were seen once. What was sequenced was CD8+ T cells from PBMCs. The receptor set was obtained from a human donor with multiple sclerosis.

The chain couples TRBV19 to TRBJ1-5; 7 positions agree with TRBD1. Per the germline V gene, CDR1 is LNHDA and CDR2 is SQIVND (reference sequence). The CDR3 loop spans 14 amino acids. Trimming cost V 7 bases and J 3 bases; bases outside gene matches: 6. The CDR3 spells CASTTTGSNQPQHF. DNA for the CDR3: TGTGCCAGTACCACGACAGGGTCCAATCAGCCCCAGCATTTT.

The V gene is TRBV29-1, the J gene TRBJ2-2; D gene unclear. The CDR3 runs to 12 residues. The ends were cut back, 7 bases at V and 1 base at J, with 7 bases in the middle. CDR1 is SQVTM, CDR2 ANQGSEA, per germline. In DNA, the CDR3 is TGCAGCGCAATAATGAACACCGGGGAGCTGTTTTTT. This encodes CSAIMNTGELFF.

The J gene is TRBJ2-4, the V gene TRBV14, with D tentatively TRBD2 (5 bases). The CDR3 is 15 amino acids. In germline, CDR1 is SGHDN, CDR2 FVKESK. The V end lost 1 base, the J end lost 2 bases, and 9 bases lay between the germline ends. As DNA, the CDR3 is TGTGCCAGCAGCCAAGGGAGAGGGCCCAAAAACATTCAGTACTTC. This codes for CASSQGRGPKNIQYF.

The genes are TRBV19 and TRBJ1-2; D gene uncertain. The CDR3 runs to 14 residues. Germline values: CDR1 LNHDA, CDR2 SQIVND (reference sequence). V shed 3 bases and J shed 5 bases, with 13 bases lying between them. In DNA form, the CDR3 reads TGTGCCAGTAGTATTGAGGCAGACGGTTATGGCTACACCTTC. This encodes CASSIEADGYGYTF.

This chain links TRBV5-1 with TRBJ2-2, with 11 bases aligning to TRBD2. V gave up 4 bases and J gave up 5 bases; unmatched junction bases: 7. This CDR3 has 16 amino acids. From germline, CDR1 is SGHRS and CDR2 YFSETQ. The chain's CDR3 is CASSNRLAGLTGELFF. CDR3 in DNA: TGCGCCAGCAGCAACCGACTAGCGGGGTTGACCGGGGAGCTGTTTTTT.

V and J are TRBV7-6 and TRBJ2-3, with D tentatively TRBD2 (6 bases). Trimming took 3 bases from V and 0 from J, leaving 10 bases between them. The V gene's germline CDR1 is SGHVS and CDR2 FNYEAQ. The CDR3 runs to 15 residues. CDR3 bases: TGTGCCAGCAGCTTGGGGGACTCTAGCACAGATACGCAGTATTTT. As protein: CASSLGDSSTDTQYF.

This clonotype was picked up one time. This chain joins TRBV5-5 and TRBJ1-1; no reliable D call. The CDR3 runs 16 residues. Germline CDR1 reads SGHKS; CDR2 reads YYEKEE (reference sequence). V dropped 1 base and J dropped 0 bases, with 13 bases sitting between them. CDR3 loop: CASSLSVEWVNTEAFF. Written as DNA, the CDR3 is TGTGCCAGCAGCTTGTCGGTCGAGTGGGTGAACACTGAAGCTTTCTTT.

The chain is built from TRBV6-5 and TRBJ2-6, with 7 bases identical to TRBD1. Trimming took 4 bases from V and 2 from J; bases not matched to a gene: 5. CDR3 length: 16 residues. Per germline, CDR1 MNHEY and CDR2 SVGAGI. The DNA for the CDR3 is TGTGCCAGCAGTTCCCCCGACAGGGCTGGGGCCAACGTCCTGACTTTC. As protein: CASSSPDRAGANVLTF.

The chain employs TRBV6-5 and TRBJ2-5, with D unclear. Germline V gene sequence: CDR1 MNHEY, CDR2 SVGAGI. V lost 1 base and J lost 5, with 14 bases in between. The CDR3 covers 15 residues. The CDR3 sequence: CASSYYWMGQETQYF. CDR3 nucleotides: TGTGCCAGCAGTTACTACTGGATGGGCCAGGAGACCCAGTACTTC.

The chain carries TRBV28 and TRBJ2-1, with TRBD2 identical over 7 bases. There are 15 residues in the CDR3. Germline assignment: CDR1 MDHEN and CDR2 SYDVKM. J lost 10 bases, V lost 7 bases, and 16 bases had no gene match. The CDR3 loop is CASTLGGRAEWEQFF. The CDR3 coding sequence is TGTGCCAGCACCTTGGGAGGGAGGGCCGAATGGGAGCAGTTCTTC.

The CDR3: CATSRDSQSISGNTIYF. CDR3 bases: TGTGCCACCAGCAGAGACTCCCAGTCCATCTCTGGAAACACCATATATTTT. This chain uses TRBV15 with TRBJ1-3; no definite D call. The CDR3 has 17 residues. From germline, CDR1 is LNHNV and CDR2 YYDKDF (reference sequence). V dropped 0 bases and J dropped 0 bases, with 12 bases sitting between them.

The chain combines TRBV12-3 or TRBV12-4 with TRBJ1-6, with 7 bases lining up with TRBD1. V lost 3 bases to trimming and J lost 7 bases; unmatched junction nucleotides: 3. The CDR3 is 14 residues long. The CDR3 here is CASSLARGNSPLHF. The CDR3 DNA reads as TGTGCCAGCAGTTTGGCCAGGGGGAATTCACCCCTCCACTTT.

This clonotype was observed once. V and J are TRBV7-6 and TRBJ2-7; D is undetermined. The CDR3 consists of 14 residues. The V gene's germline CDR1 is SGHVS and CDR2 FNYEAQ. Trimming took off 5 bases at V and 0 bases at J, with 11 bases between the two ends. The CDR3 DNA is TGTGCCAGCAGCACCGGAGCAGCCTCCTACGAGCAGTACTTC. It is translated as CASSTGAASYEQYF.

This chain connects TRBV6-1 to TRBJ1-1; D remains ambiguous. V lost 6 bases and J lost 4, with 18 bases in between. Per the germline V gene, CDR1 is MNHNS and CDR2 is SASEGT. The CDR3 length is 15 residues. CDR3 in amino acids: CASRNPWSLATEAFF. CDR3 nucleotides: TGTGCCAGCAGGAACCCATGGAGCCTGGCCACTGAAGCTTTCTTT.

The chain couples TRBV30 to TRBJ2-7, with 11 bases matching TRBD1. Germline-derived CDR1 and CDR2 are GTSNPN and SVGIG (reference sequence). Trimming at V came to 6 bases and at J to 4 bases, leaving 11 bases not matched to a gene. The CDR3 is 15 amino acids. CDR3 in amino acids: CACTAPGTGGYEQYF. The CDR3 region has the DNA TGTGCCTGTACCGCCCCGGGGACAGGGGGATACGAGCAGTACTTC.

The chain has TRBV27 and TRBJ2-5, with TRBD2 identical over 12 bases. Trimming cost V 6 bases and J 2 bases; bases outside gene matches: 4. The germline gives CDR1 MNHEY, CDR2 SMNVEV (reference sequence). The CDR3 extends over 15 amino acids. CDR3 coding DNA: TGTGCCAGCAGGACTAGCGGGGGCTATCAAGAGACCCAGTACTTC. Its translation: CASRTSGGYQETQYF.

The chain has TRBV27 and TRBJ2-7; D is perhaps TRBD1 (6 bases). The CDR3 consists of 13 residues. Trimming took 5 bases from V and 6 from J, leaving 14 bases between them. Germline CDR1 reads MNHEY; CDR2 reads SMNVEV (reference sequence). The CDR3 nucleotides are TGTGCCAGCAGTGCCGGACAGTTCGTCGAGCAGTACTTC. Translated, it gives CASSAGQFVEQYF.

This clonotype was counted only a few times. The chain's CDR3 is CATGRLRIAGNTIYF. CDR3 nucleotides: TGTGCCACAGGAAGACTAAGAATAGCGGGAAACACCATATATTTT. The J gene is TRBJ1-3, the V gene TRBV6-1; D gene uncertain. Between the trimmed V and J ends, which lost 10 bases and 4 bases, there was a span of 20 bases. This CDR3 is built from 15 residues. Looked up from germline, CDR1 is MNHNS and CDR2 is SASEGT.

The chain links TRBV27 to TRBJ2-3; possibly TRBD2 for D (6 bases). The CDR3 sequence is 13 residues long. V was trimmed by 0 bases and J by 8 bases, leaving 9 bases between them. CDR1 and CDR2 from the germline V gene are MNHEY and SMNVEV (reference sequence). This chain's CDR3 is CASSLSLAGTQYF. As DNA, the CDR3 is TGTGCCAGCAGTTTATCACTAGCTGGTACGCAGTATTTT.

The genes are TRBV7-9 and TRBJ2-7, with D tentatively TRBD2 (6 bases). The CDR3 contains 17 residues. Germline V CDR1 and CDR2: SEHNR, FQNEAQ (reference sequence). V was clipped by 1 base and J by 0 bases, with 16 bases between them. The CDR3 loop reads CASSLGDFRSSSYEQYF. CDR3 bases: TGTGCCAGCAGCTTAGGGGACTTCCGATCGAGCTCCTACGAGCAGTACTTC.

The gene calls are TRBV6-5 and TRBJ1-2, with 11 positions matching TRBD1. CDR1 MNHEY and CDR2 SVGAGI come from the germline V gene. This CDR3 comprises 14 residues. The junction had 1 base not matched to a gene; V was cut back by 4 bases and J by 3 bases. The CDR3 nucleotides are TGTGCCAGCAGTTGGGGACAGGGGGACTATGGCTACACCTTC. Translating it yields CASSWGQGDYGYTF.

The V and J genes are TRBV11-2 and TRBJ1-1; no clear D. The CDR3 totals 15 residues. V lost 5 bases, J lost 1 base, and 14 bases lay in between. The germline gives CDR1 SGHAT, CDR2 FQNNGV. The CDR3 loop is CASSPYGVPNTEAFF. For the CDR3, the DNA is TGTGCCAGCAGCCCTTATGGGGTGCCGAACACTGAAGCTTTCTTT.

The chain uses TRBV5-4 and TRBJ2-5, with a possible D match to TRBD1 (6 bases). CDR1 and CDR2 from the germline V gene are SGHNT and YYREEE (reference sequence). The CDR3 is 14 amino acids. V was trimmed by 2 bases and J by 5 bases, leaving 13 bases between them. CDR3 DNA sequence: TGTGCCAGCAGCTTCGAGGGGGTTGGGGAGACCCAGTACTTC. This codes for CASSFEGVGETQYF.

This chain links TRBV30 with TRBJ2-3, with D possibly matching TRBD2 (5 bases). Trimming left V 4 bases short and J 4 bases short, with 9 bases between. CDR3 length: 12 residues. Germline V gene sequence: CDR1 GTSNPN, CDR2 SVGIG (reference sequence). The CDR3 DNA reads TGTGCCTGGACGATGAGGGCAGATACGCAGTATTTT. Translating gives CAWTMRADTQYF. Supplemented by reference TRBV30 and TRBJ2-3, the full variable domain reads SQTIHQWPATLVQPVGSPLSLECTVEGTSNPNLYWYRQAAGRGLQLLFYSVGIGQISSEVPQNLSASRPQDRQFILSSKKLLLSDSGFYLCAWTMRADTQYFGPGTRLTVL.

The chain employs TRBV5-1 and TRBJ2-6; D is possibly TRBD1 (6 bases). The CDR3 totals 16 residues. Germline V lookup: CDR1 SGHRS, CDR2 YFSETQ. The ends were cut back, 0 bases at V and 2 bases at J, with 9 bases in the middle. The CDR3 coding sequence is TGCGCCAGCAGCTTGGCGCCAGGGGCTGGGGCCAACGTCCTGACTTTC. Residues: CASSLAPGAGANVLTF.

The chain combines TRBV7-9 with TRBJ2-7; the D gene is possibly TRBD1 (5 bases). The CDR3 length is 15 residues. Germline lookup yields CDR1 SEHNR and CDR2 FQNEAQ (reference sequence). Between the trimmed V and J ends, which lost 4 bases and 0 bases, there was a span of 13 bases. For the CDR3, the DNA is TGTGCCAGCAGCTCAACCTCAGGGTTCTCCTACGAGCAGTACTTC. Protein product: CASSSTSGFSYEQYF.